The 21 T cell receptor beta chains reported below all come from one sample, sequenced in a study of blood T cell repertoires in COVID-19. Sequencing was performed with immunoSEQ multiplex PCR; in TCRdb, only in-frame clones are kept and a portion is missing. The sample includes 200,000 to 300,000 clones, about 90% seen only once; the top ten take 7.2%. The sample comprised peripheral blood. The receptors come from a man aged 55 to 69 who had recovered from COVID-19.

V and J are TRBV7-9 and TRBJ1-4; 7 bases agree with TRBD1. CDR1 SEHNR and CDR2 FQNEAQ come from the germline V gene (reference sequence). Losses at the gene ends were 2 bases for V and 0 bases for J; bases not matched to a gene: 6. The CDR3 contains 17 residues. In DNA form, the CDR3 reads TGTGCCAGCAGCTTATACGGACAGGCTGCAACTAATGAAAAACTGTTTTTT. Translation gives CASSLYGQAATNEKLFF.

This rearrangement joins TRBV10-3 to TRBJ2-1; 10 nucleotides align to TRBD2. With V trimmed by 3 bases and J by 7 bases, 3 bases remained unmatched. Germline V gene sequence: CDR1 ENHRY, CDR2 SYGVKD. CDR3 length: 14 amino acids. CDR3 in amino acids: CAISDTAGGNEQFF. DNA for the CDR3: TGTGCCATCAGTGATACAGCGGGGGGGAATGAGCAGTTCTTC.

This clone was found once. The rearrangement joins TRBV7-6 to TRBJ2-5; 7 bases are a match to TRBD2. J lost 5 bases, V lost 4 bases, and 4 bases had no gene match. Germline-derived CDR1 and CDR2 are SGHVS and FNYEAQ. The CDR3 consists of 13 residues. CDR3 in DNA: TGTGCCAGCAGCTCCCTCGGGAGGGAGACCCAGTACTTC. Residues: CASSSLGRETQYF.

The rearrangement links TRBV3-1 (or the pseudogene TRBV3-2) to TRBJ2-1, with TRBD1 matching over 8 bases. The V gene end was trimmed by 3 bases and the J gene end by 4 bases; junction bases not matched to a gene: 2. CDR3 length: 14 amino acids. Germline CDR1 LGHDT, CDR2 YNNKEL (reference sequence). CDR3 DNA sequence: TGTGCCAGCAGCCACAGGGGGCTTTACAATGAGCAGTTCTTC. Amino acids: CASSHRGLYNEQFF.

V and J are TRBV5-1 and TRBJ1-2; a possible D gene is TRBD1 (5 bases). CDR3 length: 16 residues. The V gene's germline CDR1 is SGHRS and CDR2 YFSETQ. V lost 0 bases, J lost 6 bases, and 18 bases lay in between. The CDR3 sequence: CASSLGLQGSIDGYTF. The CDR3 DNA is TGCGCCAGCAGCTTGGGCCTCCAGGGTAGCATCGATGGCTACACCTTC.

The chain joins TRBV24-1 to TRBJ2-3; tentative D call: TRBD2 (6 bases). Germline values: CDR1 KGHDR, CDR2 SFDVKD. This CDR3 has 14 residues. Trimming shortened V by 10 bases and J by 0 bases, and 13 bases separated the two germline ends. Here the CDR3 reads CATGLRSSTDTQYF. The CDR3 DNA sequence: TGTGCCACGGGACTTCGGTCTAGCACAGATACGCAGTATTTT.

The CDR3 nucleotides read TGTGCCAGCAGTGAAGGCGGGGAGTGGCTGCGGGAGCTGTTTTTT. It specifies CASSEGGEWLRELFF. The genes are TRBV2 and TRBJ2-2; weak D call: TRBD2 (6 bases). V dropped 1 base and J dropped 9 bases, with 15 bases sitting between them. The CDR3 has 15 amino acids. From germline, CDR1 is SNHLY and CDR2 FYNNEI.

The CDR3 is CASVVSATNEKLFF. CDR3 in DNA: TGTGCCAGCGTAGTTAGTGCAACTAATGAAAAACTGTTTTTT. V and J are TRBV7-9 and TRBJ1-4; D not certain. V gave up 8 bases and J gave up 0 bases, with 10 bases separating them. The CDR3 totals 14 residues. CDR1 and CDR2 (germline): SEHNR, FQNEAQ (reference sequence). The whole variable domain, filled in from reference TRBV7-9 and TRBJ1-4, reads DTGVSQNPRHKITKRGQNVTFRCDPISEHNRLYWYRQTLGQGPEFLTYFQNEAQLEKSRLLSDRFSAERPKGSFSTLEIQRTEQGDSAMYLCASVVSATNEKLFFGSGTQLSVL.

The J gene is TRBJ1-5, the V gene TRBV2; the match to TRBD1 covers 8 bases. In germline, CDR1 is SNHLY, CDR2 FYNNEI. V shed 5 bases, J shed 2 bases, and the junction held 5 bases outside the gene matches. CDR3 length: 15 amino acids. The CDR3 reads CASSQGALGNQPQHF. CDR3 in DNA: TGTGCCAGCAGTCAGGGGGCGCTGGGCAATCAGCCCCAGCATTTT.

The chain recombines TRBV5-3 with TRBJ1-4, with no clear D. TRBV5-3 is an ORF for which the function is uncertain. The CDR3 is made up of 14 amino acids. Trimming pared 4 bases from V and 5 bases from J, leaving 12 bases between. CDR3 bases: TGTGCCAGAAGCGATGAGGTCTCAAATGAAAAACTGTTTTTT. Protein sequence: CARSDEVSNEKLFF.

V gene TRBV3-1 (or the pseudogene TRBV3-2) combines with J gene TRBJ2-6, with no clear D. There are 17 residues in the CDR3. From germline, CDR1 is LGHDT and CDR2 YNNKEL (reference sequence). Deletions cut 5 bases from V and 0 bases from J, with 14 bases between. This CDR3 is CASSYTVSASGANVLTF. CDR3 bases: TGTGCCAGCAGCTATACAGTATCCGCCTCTGGGGCCAACGTCCTGACTTTC.

The rearrangement uses TRBV19 and TRBJ1-2; D is unresolved. CDR3 length equals 14 residues. V gave up 3 bases and J gave up 3 bases, with 11 bases separating them. CDR1 and CDR2 (germline): LNHDA, SQIVND (reference sequence). The CDR3 is CASSIQNPDYGYTF. DNA of the CDR3: TGTGCCAGTAGTATTCAGAATCCCGACTATGGCTACACCTTC.

The V gene is TRBV20-1, the J gene TRBJ2-1; TRBD1 might be the D (5 bases). CDR1 is DFQATT and CDR2 is SNEGSKA in the germline V gene (reference sequence). Between the trimmed V and J ends, which lost 3 bases and 7 bases, there was a span of 7 bases. The CDR3 is 11 residues long. CDR3 nucleotides: TGCAGTGCTAGTAACAGGAATGAGCAGTTCTTC. Protein product: CSASNRNEQFF.

This sequence joins TRBV3-1 (or the pseudogene TRBV3-2) and TRBJ1-6; D uncertain. The CDR3 loop spans 13 amino acids. The germline V gene encodes CDR1 LGHDT and CDR2 YNNKEL (reference sequence). The V gene lost 2 bases and the J gene lost 9 bases, with 8 bases spanning the gap. CDR3 amino acids: CASSQLSVSPLHF. CDR3 sequence (DNA): TGTGCCAGCAGCCAACTTAGTGTTTCACCCCTCCACTTT.

The CDR3 DNA is TGCGCCAGCAGCTTGGCAGCCGGGTCCAAGGGCTACACCTTC. Protein sequence: CASSLAAGSKGYTF. The V and J genes are TRBV5-1 and TRBJ1-2; D is uncertain. This CDR3 spans 14 amino acids. Germline CDR1 reads SGHRS; CDR2 reads YFSETQ. The V and J ends lost 0 bases and 8 bases respectively, with 14 bases between them.

The chain's CDR3 is CAWRQTLYEQYV. The CDR3 DNA sequence: TGTGCCTGGAGGCAGACTTTATACGAGCAGTACGTC. The chain is built from TRBV30 and TRBJ2-7, with D unresolved. V gave up 3 bases and J gave up 4 bases, with 10 bases separating them. The CDR3 loop spans 12 amino acids. The germline V gene encodes CDR1 GTSNPN and CDR2 SVGIG (reference sequence).

The chain couples TRBV10-3 to TRBJ2-1; 11 positions agree with TRBD2. The CDR3 sequence is 15 residues long. Trimming cost V 6 bases and J 4 bases; bases outside gene matches: 5. Germline V gene sequence: CDR1 ENHRY, CDR2 SYGVKD. The CDR3 loop reads CAISPTSGGYNEQFF. CDR3 nucleotides: TGTGCCATCAGCCCAACTAGCGGGGGATACAATGAGCAGTTCTTC.

Details on this clone: Other nucleotide sequences in the sample specify the same CDR3. The chain employs TRBV10-1 and TRBJ2-2; TRBD2 aligns across 8 bases. The germline V gene has CDR1 WNHNN and CDR2 SYGVQD (reference sequence). This CDR3 comprises 16 residues. V was clipped by 6 bases and J by 5 bases; unmatched bases: 11. As DNA, the CDR3 is TGCGCCAGCAGGGGACTGACGGGGGGGCCGACCGGGGAGCTGTTTTTT. This codes for CASRGLTGGPTGELFF.

The chain recombines TRBV29-1 with TRBJ2-1, with D perhaps matching TRBD2 (5 bases). V lost 2 bases and J 7 bases, leaving 12 bases between the germline ends. The germline V gene has CDR1 SQVTM and CDR2 ANQGSEA. The CDR3 is made up of 13 amino acids. The DNA of the CDR3 is TGCAGCGTTGAACCCAACCCGGGGAATGAGCAGTTCTTC. Protein product: CSVEPNPGNEQFF.

This clone was counted only a few times. V gene TRBV12-5 combines with J gene TRBJ1-3, with D unclear. The CDR3 length is 15 residues. CDR1 and CDR2 from the germline V gene are LGHNT and FRNRAP. The ends were cut back, 0 bases at V and 8 bases at J, with 14 bases in the middle. CDR3 protein: CASGLVLMRADTIYF. As DNA, the CDR3 is TGTGCTAGTGGTTTGGTACTCATGAGGGCGGACACCATATATTTT.

The CDR3 DNA reads TGTGCCAGCGGAGGCAGCTACTACGAGCAGTACTTC. This gives the protein CASGGSYYEQYF. The gene calls are TRBV6-5 and TRBJ2-7; a weak D match, TRBD2 (5 bases). Trimming removed 8 bases at V and 3 bases at J, with 11 bases between. CDR3 size: 12 residues. CDR1 is MNHEY and CDR2 is SVGAGI in the germline V gene.